The 7 T cell receptor beta chains in this list originate from one sample, sequenced in a study of cytomegalovirus exposure and HLA in healthy donors. Primers for the PCR totalled 60 Vbeta and 13 Jbeta. Here immunoSEQ multiplex PCR was the method, and the copy in TCRdb shows in-frame clones only, minus some. In the table there are roughly 170,000 clones, 70% to 85% of which are singletons. Sequencing used PBMCs. The receptors were sampled from a girl aged 2 to 10 in good health and CMV-seropositive.

The CDR3 reads CASSGSQEPGKTQYF. The CDR3 DNA reads TGTGCCAGCAGTGGTAGCCAGGAGCCCGGGAAGACCCAGTACTTC. The V call is TRBV9, the J call TRBJ2-5; TRBD2 is a possible D gene (5 bases). Trimming shortened V by 5 bases and J by 6 bases, and 20 bases separated the two germline ends. Germline values: CDR1 SGDLS, CDR2 YYNGEE. The CDR3 is 15 residues long.

This chain connects TRBV5-1 to TRBJ2-2, with TRBD2 matching over 14 bases. CDR1 SGHRS and CDR2 YFSETQ come from the germline V gene. The CDR3 extends over 17 amino acids. The V and J ends lost 3 bases and 5 bases, in that order; junction bases with no gene match: 6. The CDR3 spells CASSSGLAGVGTGELFF. The CDR3 coding sequence is TGCGCCAGCAGCTCGGGACTAGCGGGAGTAGGAACCGGGGAGCTGTTTTTT.

A single count supports this clone. V usage is TRBV6-1 and J usage is TRBJ1-1; 8 bases fit TRBD1. V shed 6 bases, J shed 2 bases, and the junction held 5 bases outside the gene matches. Germline V lookup: CDR1 MNHNS, CDR2 SASEGT. CDR3 length: 14 residues. In DNA, the CDR3 is TGTGCCAGCAGCCGGGGGACAGGAAACACTGAAGCTTTCTTT. Amino acid sequence: CASSRGTGNTEAFF.

The CDR3 sequence: CASSLSDRAYGYTF. The CDR3 coding sequence is TGTGCCAGCAGTTTATCTGACAGGGCCTATGGCTACACCTTC. The chain uses TRBV28 and TRBJ1-2, with 7 nucleotides matching TRBD1. The ends lost 1 base at V and 4 bases at J; junction bases unmatched: 3. Germline V gene sequence: CDR1 MDHEN, CDR2 SYDVKM. The CDR3 covers 14 residues.

The chain employs TRBV10-3 and TRBJ2-7, with 12 bases matching TRBD2. After removal of 0 bases from V and 3 bases from J, the junction contained 3 bases not matched to a gene. Germline V lookup: CDR1 ENHRY, CDR2 SYGVKD. The length of the CDR3 is 16 residues. The CDR3 protein is CAISESTSGGSYEQYF. Written as DNA, the CDR3 is TGTGCCATCAGTGAGTCGACTAGCGGGGGAAGCTACGAGCAGTACTTC.

The genes are TRBV5-1 and TRBJ2-7; 7 bases line up with TRBD1. Germline V CDR1 and CDR2: SGHRS, YFSETQ. The V segment lost 2 bases and the J segment 3 bases; nucleotides outside the gene matches: 5. The CDR3 has 14 residues. In nucleotides, the CDR3 is TGCGCCAGCAGCTTCGACAGGGTGAACTACGAGCAGTACTTC. As protein: CASSFDRVNYEQYF.

The chain combines TRBV19 with TRBJ2-7; 7 bases align to TRBD2. CDR1 LNHDA and CDR2 SQIVND come from the germline V gene (reference sequence). Unmatched junction bases numbered 0, after V lost 9 bases and J lost 1 base. This CDR3 is built from 11 residues. CDR3 sequence: CASGGSYEQYF. The CDR3 DNA is TGTGCCAGCGGGGGGTCCTACGAGCAGTACTTC.